The 29 T cell receptor beta chains below come from one sample, sequenced in a study of memory CD4+ T cells and cytomegalovirus serostatus. Sequenced by immunoSEQ multiplex PCR; TCRdb stores in-frame clones only, minus some. This table holds tens of thousands of clones, roughly four fifths found once. Single viable CD3+CD4+CD8-CD45RO+ cells were sorted as the memory CD4+ T cells. The sequenced sample was memory CD4+ T cells from blood. The receptors shown here come from an adult in good health and CMV-seronegative.

The chain recombines TRBV5-1 with TRBJ2-1, with D maybe TRBD2 (6 bases). With 0 bases removed from V and 4 bases from J, the gap between germline ends came to 11 bases. The CDR3 covers 15 residues. CDR1 and CDR2 from the germline V gene are SGHRS and YFSETQ. The CDR3 loop is CASSLGPSEYNEQFF. In DNA, the CDR3 is TGCGCCAGCAGCTTGGGGCCTAGCGAGTACAATGAGCAGTTCTTC.

This rearrangement joins TRBV28 to TRBJ1-2, with TRBD1 identical over 7 bases. The junction had 10 bases not matched to a gene; V was cut back by 5 bases and J by 4 bases. The CDR3 has 15 amino acids. The V gene's germline CDR1 is MDHEN and CDR2 SYDVKM. In DNA form, the CDR3 reads TGTGCCAGCAGTCCCCTCGGGACAGCTACCTATGGCTACACCTTC. Translation gives CASSPLGTATYGYTF.

The chain has TRBV12-5 and TRBJ1-2; perhaps TRBD1 as D (5 bases). V was trimmed by 3 bases and J by 6 bases, leaving 8 bases between them. Germline V CDR1 and CDR2: LGHNT, FRNRAP. CDR3 size: 12 residues. DNA for the CDR3: TGTGCTAGTGGTTTAGGGGTTAATGGCTACACCTTC. Translating it yields CASGLGVNGYTF.

V is TRBV15 and J is TRBJ1-2; 10 bases are a match to TRBD1. The CDR3 has 15 residues. Germline trimming cut 0 bases from V and 7 bases from J; bases unmatched to any gene: 5. The germline CDR1 and CDR2 sequences are LNHNV and YYDKDF (reference sequence). This chain's CDR3 is CATSRETGGSGGYTF. For the CDR3, the DNA is TGTGCCACCAGCAGAGAGACAGGGGGCTCGGGTGGCTACACCTTC.

This chain joins TRBV10-2 and TRBJ2-3; TRBD2 aligns across 10 bases. The CDR3 totals 16 residues. Per the germline V gene, CDR1 is WSHSY and CDR2 is SAAADI. The V and J ends lost 3 bases and 3 bases, in that order; junction bases with no gene match: 6. The DNA for the CDR3 is TGCGCCAGCAGTGATCCCCTAGCGGGAGAGACAGATACGCAGTATTTT. The encoded protein is CASSDPLAGETDTQYF.

The V and J genes are TRBV11-2 and TRBJ2-7, with 9 bases identical to TRBD2. There are 15 residues in the CDR3. Per the germline V gene, CDR1 is SGHAT and CDR2 is FQNNGV. The J segment lost 6 bases and the V segment lost 1 base, leaving 7 bases of the junction unmatched. CDR3 amino acids: CASSLVVREGSEQYF. In nucleotides, the CDR3 is TGTGCCAGCAGCTTAGTGGTGCGGGAGGGGTCCGAGCAGTACTTC.

The chain recombines TRBV29-1 with TRBJ1-3, with D perhaps matching TRBD1 (6 bases). The CDR3 totals 13 residues. Per germline, CDR1 SQVTM and CDR2 ANQGSEA. Trimming pared 6 bases from V and 3 bases from J, leaving 12 bases between. In DNA form, the CDR3 reads TGCAGCGTGGCTACAGGGATTGGAAACACCATATATTTT. It encodes CSVATGIGNTIYF.

CDR3 residues: CASSPGEGGNRGEKLFF. Here the CDR3 DNA reads TGCGCCAGCAGCCCTGGAGAAGGGGGCAATAGGGGTGAAAAACTGTTTTTT. The rearrangement links TRBV5-1 to TRBJ1-4; 7 bases are a match to TRBD1. This CDR3 comprises 17 residues. V trimming: 4 bases; J trimming: 7 bases; junction bases outside the gene matches: 16. Per the germline V gene, CDR1 is SGHRS and CDR2 is YFSETQ.

The chain links TRBV6-6 to TRBJ2-5; D is uncertain. CDR1 is MNHNY, CDR2 SVGAGI, per germline (reference sequence). V lost 4 bases and J 5 bases, leaving 5 bases between the germline ends. The CDR3 runs to 11 residues. The CDR3 loop reads CASSLRETQYF. DNA for the CDR3: TGTGCCAGCAGTTTAAGGGAGACCCAGTACTTC.

V and J are TRBV18 and TRBJ2-3; no reliable D call. This CDR3 is 13 amino acids long. Trimming left V 4 bases short and J 1 base short, with 6 bases between. The V gene's germline CDR1 is KGHSH and CDR2 LQKENI. The CDR3 bases are TGTGCCAGCTCACGAACAGGCACAGATACGCAGTATTTT. It codes for CASSRTGTDTQYF.

This clone was picked up a small number of times. The chain joins TRBV27 to TRBJ1-6; D might be TRBD1 (6 bases). V lost 7 bases to trimming and J lost 6 bases, with 16 bases between them. CDR3 length: 15 residues. The germline V gene has CDR1 MNHEY and CDR2 SMNVEV (reference sequence). The CDR3 protein is CASTWSGQRNSPLHF. The DNA of the CDR3 is TGTGCCAGCACCTGGTCTGGACAGCGTAATTCACCCCTCCACTTT.

The gene calls are TRBV6-1 and TRBJ2-7; 7 bases are a match to TRBD2. Germline CDR1 and CDR2: MNHNS and SASEGT. The CDR3 sequence is 14 residues long. J was trimmed by 3 bases and V by 5 bases; bases with no gene match: 7. The CDR3 DNA sequence: TGTGCCAGCAGTACTAGCGCTATCCTCTACGAGCAGTACTTC. This codes for CASSTSAILYEQYF.

CDR3 bases: TGTGCCAGCAGCTCCGGATGGTTAGGCGGGGGGAGCAATCAGCCCCAGCATTTT. This encodes CASSSGWLGGGSNQPQHF. V is TRBV7-2 and J is TRBJ1-5; possible D gene TRBD1, 5 bases. The V end was cut by 4 bases, the J end by 1 base, with 20 bases between. Germline V CDR1 and CDR2: SGHTA, FQGNSA. This CDR3 has 18 residues.

The V gene is TRBV10-3, the J gene TRBJ2-7; unclear D gene. The germline V and J ends were trimmed by 4 bases and 5 bases, with 6 bases remaining between them. The CDR3 extends over 11 amino acids. The germline gives CDR1 ENHRY, CDR2 SYGVKD. CDR3 sequence (DNA): TGTGCCATCAGTGCCGGACACGAGCAGTACTTC. Its protein product is CAISAGHEQYF.

This clone was found a few times. The chain links TRBV28 to TRBJ2-1, with a possible D match to TRBD1 (6 bases). Per the germline V gene, CDR1 is MDHEN and CDR2 is SYDVKM. Trimming took off 5 bases at V and 0 bases at J, with 14 bases between the two ends. The CDR3 spans 16 residues. The CDR3 DNA reads as TGTGCCAGCAGTACCCTGACAGGAAGCTCCTACAATGAGCAGTTCTTC. This codes for CASSTLTGSSYNEQFF.

The chain employs TRBV9 and TRBJ1-4; D is unresolved. Trimming pared 2 bases from V and 7 bases from J, leaving 12 bases between. There are 14 residues in the CDR3. CDR1 and CDR2 from the germline V gene are SGDLS and YYNGEE. CDR3 residues: CASSVSGNSEKLFF. In nucleotides, the CDR3 is TGTGCCAGCAGCGTTAGCGGCAATTCTGAAAAACTGTTTTTT.

The chain is built from TRBV27 and TRBJ2-7, with D maybe TRBD2 (6 bases). V was pared by 2 bases and J by 2 bases, with 13 bases between. CDR1 is MNHEY and CDR2 is SMNVEV in the germline V gene (reference sequence). The CDR3 spans 15 residues. The CDR3 DNA sequence: TGTGCCAGCAGTTTAAAAACTAGCTCAACCTACGAGCAGTACTTC. As protein: CASSLKTSSTYEQYF.

In regard to this clone: This CDR3 is also generated by other DNA sequences in the sample. The chain recombines TRBV18 with TRBJ1-1, with D unresolved. With 2 bases removed from V and 0 bases from J, the gap between germline ends came to 4 bases. The CDR3 runs 13 residues. The germline gives CDR1 KGHSH, CDR2 LQKENI. CDR3 coding DNA: TGTGCCAGCTCACCAGGGTTGAACACTGAAGCTTTCTTT. Protein: CASSPGLNTEAFF. The complete variable domain, with remaining parts taken from reference TRBV18 and TRBJ1-1, reads NAGVMQNPRHLVRRRGQEARLRCSPMKGHSHVYWYRQLPEEGLKFMVYLQKENIIDESGMPKERFSAEFPKEGPSILRIQQVVRGDSAAYFCASSPGLNTEAFFGQGTRLTVV.

The chain combines TRBV6-1 with TRBJ2-1; no clear D gene. The CDR3 consists of 13 residues. Germline-derived CDR1 and CDR2 are MNHNS and SASEGT. V was trimmed by 5 bases and J by 8 bases, leaving 13 bases between them. As DNA, the CDR3 is TGTGCCAGCAGTACGCAGGTTCCCGATGAGCAGTTCTTC. Translated, it gives CASSTQVPDEQFF.

This chain joins TRBV5-1 and TRBJ1-2; tentatively, D is TRBD1 (6 bases). The CDR3 runs to 13 residues. V lost 5 bases, J lost 7 bases, and 15 bases lay in between. From germline, CDR1 is SGHRS and CDR2 YFSETQ. CDR3 protein: CASREGGDSGYTF. In DNA, the CDR3 is TGCGCCAGCAGAGAGGGGGGGGATAGTGGCTACACCTTC.

This chain links TRBV9 with TRBJ2-5, with 8 bases identical to TRBD1. Unmatched junction bases numbered 5, after V lost 3 bases and J lost 4 bases. Germline CDR1 and CDR2: SGDLS and YYNGEE. CDR3 length: 14 residues. Here the CDR3 reads CASSASDRVETQYF. The CDR3 DNA follows: TGTGCCAGCAGCGCGTCGGACAGGGTAGAGACCCAGTACTTC.

The chain joins TRBV28 to TRBJ1-1, with 8 bases aligning to TRBD1. The trim removed 4 bases at V and 1 base at J, leaving 8 bases unmatched. This CDR3 has 16 residues. CDR1 and CDR2 (germline): MDHEN, SYDVKM. The CDR3 sequence: CASSSPGQEGNTEAFF. CDR3 sequence (DNA): TGTGCCAGCAGTTCCCCGGGACAGGAGGGGAACACTGAAGCTTTCTTT.

This chain connects TRBV15 to TRBJ2-7; 9 bases align to TRBD2. The J segment lost 2 bases and the V segment lost 5 bases, leaving 10 bases of the junction unmatched. Germline loops: CDR1 LNHNV, CDR2 YYDKDF (reference sequence). The CDR3 has 16 residues. CDR3 nucleotides: TGTGCCACCAGCTCGCCCGGGACTAGCTCGGCCTACGAGCAGTACTTC. The encoded protein is CATSSPGTSSAYEQYF. The variable domain in full, completed from reference TRBV15 and TRBJ2-7, reads DAMVIQNPRYQVTQFGKPVTLSCSQTLNHNVMYWYQQKSSQAPKLLFHYYDKDFNNEADTPDNFQSRRPNTSFCFLDIRSPGLGDTAMYLCATSSPGTSSAYEQYFGPGTRLTVT.

This sequence joins TRBV6-5 and TRBJ1-2; tentative D call: TRBD1 (5 bases). Germline V lookup: CDR1 MNHEY, CDR2 SVGAGI. This CDR3 has 13 residues. The V end was cut by 5 bases, the J end by 8 bases, with 15 bases between. The CDR3 DNA follows: TGTGCCAGCAGTGGTGGGACGGGTTGGGGCTACACCTTC. Protein: CASSGGTGWGYTF.

The CDR3 spells CASSPRARGGNNEQFF. Written as DNA, the CDR3 is TGTGCCAGCAGCCCAAGGGCTCGCGGGGGGAACAATGAGCAGTTCTTC. The chain employs TRBV21-1 and TRBJ2-1; the listed D gene, TRBD2, was not tested against the DNA. TRBV21-1 is annotated as a pseudogene. The CDR3 is 16 residues long.

The chain recombines TRBV5-1 with TRBJ2-5, with 9 nucleotides matching TRBD2. The CDR3 loop spans 17 amino acids. The V gene end was trimmed by 4 bases and the J gene end by 2 bases; junction bases not matched to a gene: 12. CDR1 is SGHRS, CDR2 YFSETQ, per germline. The DNA for the CDR3 is TGCGCCAGCAGCCCGGGCCGGGGGCTAGCGGGGCAAGAGACCCAGTACTTC. It codes for CASSPGRGLAGQETQYF.

This chain links TRBV2 with TRBJ2-3, with D possibly called TRBD1 or TRBD2 (5 bases each). Trimming pared 2 bases from V and 1 base from J, leaving 10 bases between. Germline values: CDR1 SNHLY, CDR2 FYNNEI. The CDR3 has 15 amino acids. CDR3 sequence: CASSETGHRTDTQYF. The CDR3, as DNA: TGTGCCAGCAGTGAAACGGGGCACCGCACAGATACGCAGTATTTT.

This chain links TRBV4-1 with TRBJ1-1; D is undetermined. CDR1 and CDR2 (germline): MGHRA, YSYEKL. The V and J ends lost 0 bases and 0 bases respectively, with 26 bases between them. CDR3 length: 21 residues. CDR3 nucleotides: TGCGCCAGCAGCCAAGATCCTCTTCGACGGAACCTCGGGCTCATGAACACTGAAGCTTTCTTT. Encoded protein: CASSQDPLRRNLGLMNTEAFF.

The chain recombines TRBV11-2 with TRBJ1-2; D might be TRBD1 (6 bases). The CDR3 loop spans 16 amino acids. Germline CDR1 is SGHAT and CDR2 is FQNNGV. V gave up 1 base and J gave up 4 bases, with 16 bases separating them. CDR3 DNA: TGTGCCAGCAGCTTAGGAGCGGACAGCCTTCTCTATGGCTACACCTTC. This codes for CASSLGADSLLYGYTF.